Sequencing of this TCR beta chain was carried out in a study of early T cells in non-severe SARS-CoV-2 infection (dated by TCRdb to about 2021). For the wider study: TCR sequencing used bulk RNA from unsorted whole blood, so alpha and beta chains could not be paired. Overall study outcomes, separate from this receptor: Matching against VDJdb was skewed toward anti-spike CD8 responses, likely underestimated virus-specific expansions, and missed private and CD4 specificities.

The receptor library was made with 5' RACE. Sequenced on a NextSeq 500. Unique molecular identifiers were attached to individual cDNA molecules in the TCR library protocol so that sequencing error and PCR bias could be corrected. Sequencing covered both TCR alpha and beta chains, and within each sample the abundances of alpha and beta sequences were tightly co-correlated. The paper's processing steps were these. Decombinator V4 was used to perform V gene, J gene and CDR3 annotation of TCR sequences. Expanded TCRs were defined as changing significantly between any two time points under a Poisson model with p below 0.0001. Abundances of TCRs were expressed as counts per million after normalisation to the total number of TCRs sequenced in each sample. A search of VDJdb, accessed on 1 November 2021, was run for TCRs annotated to CMV, EBV and SARS-CoV-2, with TCRs annotated for multiple antigens excluded. TCRdb took the public reads, trimmed them with fastp at Q25, ran MiXCR for clone calling and kept in-frame beta chains. Each CDR3 protein gets just one entry, which takes the most common genes and DNA from the rows behind it. The V and J calls here are based on TCRdb, not the publication. The sample includes about 110,000 distinct CDR3 sequences, with about 12% observed a single time. Together, the top ten hold 3.1% of the sample.

This was a case-control study nested in a cohort of healthcare workers in London, UK, who had nasopharyngeal swab PCR tests and blood samples taken every week. Healthcare workers were recruited between 23 and 31 March 2020, during the week of the UK lockdown, and were followed weekly for up to about 15 weeks. This clonotype was counted ten times or more. There is no known antigen for this receptor. No much larger clone is present one base from it, and per-base qualities are unavailable. Material for sequencing was whole blood. The source is an adult who was a healthcare worker with PCR-confirmed SARS-CoV-2 infection or an uninfected control (not recorded which).

CDR3 reads: CASSLGPPESGGYTF. The DNA is TGTGCCAGCAGCTTAGGGCCCCCTGAATCTGGTGGCTACACCTTC. Rearrangement joined TRBV7-2 to TRBJ1-2, with an unclear D gene assignment. CDR1 is given as SGHTA and CDR2 as FQGNSA, both from the germline V gene. Spanning cysteine to phenylalanine, the CDR3 consists of 15 amino acids. Solely the CDR3 DNA is kept, with 45 bases framed from the first base. A distance of 16 bases separates the germline ends of V and J, which lose 1 base and 7 bases respectively.